This TCR beta chain originates from a study of post-analysis software for immune sequencing data. Study-wide findings and caveats: Samples from a shared batch, those prepared together, strongly co-clustered by F measure. Four or five TRBV segments were more frequent in patients than controls; TRBV5-6, TRBV5-1 and TRBV20-1 belonged to this group.

Details on this clonotype: Its cognate antigen is unknown.

The CDR3 is made up of 13 amino acids. Per germline, CDR1 SGHNT and CDR2 YENEEA. The germline V and J ends were trimmed by 5 bases and 0 bases, with 6 bases remaining between them. Every TCR beta cDNA library bore unique molecular identifiers. TCRdb reanalysed the PCR reads using MiXCR and keeps one entry per CDR3 protein. The table records about 400,000 distinct CDR3 sequences, 30% to 45% of them present only once. This chain uses TRBV11-3 with TRBJ2-3, with D uncertain. Specimen: blood. This clonotype was sampled from a girl under 18 with multiple sclerosis. The CDR3 loop reads CASSHRSTDTQYF. CDR3 coding DNA: TGTGCCAGCAGCCACAGAAGCACAGATACGCAGTATTTT. The full variable domain, in which reference TRBV11-3 and TRBJ2-3 provide the parts outside the CDR3, is EAGVVQSPRYKIIEKKQPVAFWCNPISGHNTLYWYLQNLGQGPELLIRYENEEAVDDSQLPKDRFSAERLKGVDSTLKIQPAELGDSAVYLCASSHRSTDTQYFGPGTRLTVL.